The text below deals with one T cell receptor beta chain. Chain pairing is unknown; alpha and beta were sequenced separately. Libraries were prepared by immunoSEQ multiplex PCR; TCRdb keeps only in-frame clonotypes and omits some of them. This sample has about 88,000 clones; under 95% occur once, and the top ten carry around 2%. Thawed, overnight-rested PBMC were stained with GMM-loaded CD1B tetramer, viability dye and anti-CD3, then sorted. C32 glucose monomycolate from Rhodococcus equi was loaded onto the CD1B tetramers. Tetramer-sorted PBMC had been CD14 monocyte-depleted before freezing. Each donor contributed approximately 93,000 sorted tetramer-negative cells. This sample was included in a study of T cells in tuberculosis. Study-level results: Some low-affinity tetramer-binding T cells may be absent from this sample.

The CDR3 contains 13 residues. V lost 9 bases and J 6 bases, leaving 17 bases between the germline ends. Germline lookup yields CDR1 MNHNS and CDR2 SASEGT. Sequencing was done on a sample of CD1b-GMM tetramer-negative cells sorted from PBMCs. The sequence was collected from an adult woman with latent tuberculosis. This rearrangement joins TRBV6-1 to TRBJ1-2; D uncertain. In DNA form, the CDR3 reads TGTGCCAGTACCCCACGGGTCCGAAATGGCTACACCTTC. This codes for CASTPRVRNGYTF.